This TCR beta chain came from a study of blood T cell repertoires in COVID-19. Profiling relied on immunoSEQ multiplex PCR, and the TCRdb table lists in-frame clones only, not all of them. The sample yields more than 110,000 clones, 60% to 80% seen once. This clone occurred a few times. The CDR3 runs to 19 residues. Germline V gene sequence: CDR1 LNHDA, CDR2 SQIVND (reference sequence). V trimming: 5 bases; J trimming: 1 base; junction bases outside the gene matches: 13. The receptor was isolated from a woman between 45 and 65 years old with active or convalescent COVID-19. What was sequenced was peripheral blood. The genes are TRBV19 and TRBJ1-4; TRBD1 matches at 10 bases. CDR3 sequence reads: CASSPTGDRGSVTNEKLFF. The CDR3 nucleotides are TGTGCCAGTAGTCCCACCGGGGACAGGGGTTCGGTAACTAATGAAAAACTGTTTTTT.